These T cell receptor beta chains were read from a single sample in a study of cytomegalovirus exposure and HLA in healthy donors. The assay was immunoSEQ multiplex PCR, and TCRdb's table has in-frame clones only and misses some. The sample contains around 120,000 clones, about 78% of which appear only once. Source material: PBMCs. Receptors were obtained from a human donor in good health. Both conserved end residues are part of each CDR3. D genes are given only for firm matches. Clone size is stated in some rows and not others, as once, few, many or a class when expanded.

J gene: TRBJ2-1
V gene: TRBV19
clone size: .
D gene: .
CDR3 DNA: TGTGCCAGTATTAGAACAGGGAACAATGAGCAGTTCTTC
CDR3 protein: CASIRTGNNEQFF

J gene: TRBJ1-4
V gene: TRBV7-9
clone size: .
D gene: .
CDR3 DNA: TGTGCCAGCAGCTTTGGACAAACTAATGAAAAACTGTTTTTT
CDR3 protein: CASSFGQTNEKLFF

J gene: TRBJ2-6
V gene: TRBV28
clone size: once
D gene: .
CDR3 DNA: TGTGCCACCCTGCCGCACGAGGCACTCCCTGGGGCCAACGTCCTGACTTTC
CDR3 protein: CATLPHEALPGANVLTF

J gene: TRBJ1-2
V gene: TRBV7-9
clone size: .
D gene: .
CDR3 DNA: TGTGCCAGCAGCTTAGCCGGGGGAGGGGATGGCTACACCTTC
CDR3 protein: CASSLAGGGDGYTF

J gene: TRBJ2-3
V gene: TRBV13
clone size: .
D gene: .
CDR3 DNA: TGTGCCAGCAGCTTAAGCCGCCGGGAGACCACCACAGATACGCAGTATTTT
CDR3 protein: CASSLSRRETTTDTQYF

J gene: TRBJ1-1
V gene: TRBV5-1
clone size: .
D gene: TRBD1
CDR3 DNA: TGCGCCAGCTATAGGGGGACCCCGGGACAGGGGGCGATGAACACTGAAGCTTTCTTT
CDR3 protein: CASYRGTPGQGAMNTEAFF

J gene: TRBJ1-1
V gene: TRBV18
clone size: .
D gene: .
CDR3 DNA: TGTGCCAGCTCAGACCTCCCGGGGACTGAAGCTTTCTTT
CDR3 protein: CASSDLPGTEAFF

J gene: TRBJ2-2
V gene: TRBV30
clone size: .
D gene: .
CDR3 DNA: TGTGCCTGGAGTGTCTCGCGGGTAGGAACCGGGGAGCTGTTTTTT
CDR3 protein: CAWSVSRVGTGELFF

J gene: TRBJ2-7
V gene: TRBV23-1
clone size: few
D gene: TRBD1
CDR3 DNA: TGCGCCAGCAGTCAACAACCCACAGGGGTCTTCTCCTACGAGCAGTACTTC
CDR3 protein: CASSQQPTGVFSYEQYF

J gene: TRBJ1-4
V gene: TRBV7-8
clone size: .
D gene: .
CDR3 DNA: TGTGCCAGTCGACGCGCGGGTGAAAAACTGTTTTTT
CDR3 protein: CASRRAGEKLFF

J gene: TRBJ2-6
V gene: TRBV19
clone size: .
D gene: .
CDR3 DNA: TGTGCCAGTAGTATAGACCCCTCCTGGGCCAACGTCCTGACTTTC
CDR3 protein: CASSIDPSWANVLTF

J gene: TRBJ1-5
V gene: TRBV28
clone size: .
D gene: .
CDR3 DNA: TGTGCCAGTCTCAGGGTGGACGGAATCAATCAGCCCCAGCATTTT
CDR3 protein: CASLRVDGINQPQHF

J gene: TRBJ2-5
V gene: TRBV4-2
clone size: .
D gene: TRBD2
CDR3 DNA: TGTGCCAGCAGCCAGATTTTGAGCGGGAGGTGGGAGACCCAGTACTTC
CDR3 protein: CASSQILSGRWETQYF

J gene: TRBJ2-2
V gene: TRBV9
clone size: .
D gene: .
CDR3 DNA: TGTGCCAGCAGCCCTGGACTGAACACCGGGGAGCTGTTTTTT
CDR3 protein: CASSPGLNTGELFF

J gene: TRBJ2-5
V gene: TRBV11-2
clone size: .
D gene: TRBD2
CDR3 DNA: TGTGCCAGCAGCTTGGCCACTAGCGGGGCGTCGGCCCAGTACTTC
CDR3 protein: CASSLATSGASAQYF